There are many counts of the clone carrying this TCR beta chain. Its antigen is not identified. In the authors' workflow: Between about 23,224 and 700,000 TCRs appeared in each sample, and the median stood at approximately 100,000. TCRdb used MiXCR to reprocess the 5' RACE reads, holding one entry per CDR3 protein. These V and J calls rely on TCRdb rather than the paper's analysis. The table includes about 140,000 distinct CDR3 sequences, 4.1% detected once. The entry originates in a study of human T cells and chemical hapten exposure. Findings of the study overall: Sensitizing to DPC left TCRs with a frequency above 1 in 1000 unaltered.

Unfractionated whole blood yielded the extracted total RNA. The length of the CDR3 is 16 residues. Germline lookup yields CDR1 MNHEY and CDR2 SVGEGT. Trimming cost V 1 base and J 0 bases, with 10 bases left between them. This TCR derives from a female donor in good health. The chain combines TRBV6-2 or TRBV6-3 with TRBJ1-5; no clear D gene. The CDR3 loop reads CASSYLAGNSNQPQHF. The DNA for the CDR3 is TGTGCCAGCAGTTACTTGGCGGGAAATAGCAATCAGCCCCAGCATTTT.